A single sample is the source of the 10 T cell receptor beta chains below, sequenced in a study of blood T cell repertoires in COVID-19. Profiled with immunoSEQ multiplex PCR; TCRdb holds only in-frame clones, not every one. The profile shows tens of thousands of clones, approximately 82% of them singletons. The sequenced material came from peripheral blood. The receptors were sampled from a human donor in a cohort sampled during active COVID-19.

This chain links TRBV18 with TRBJ2-6, with a possible D match to TRBD1 (5 bases). The ends were cut back, 4 bases at V and 1 base at J, with 11 bases in the middle. Per germline, CDR1 KGHSH and CDR2 LQKENI. CDR3 length equals 16 residues. In nucleotides, the CDR3 is TGTGCCAGCTCACTACAGGTACCATCTGGGGCCAACGTCCTGACTTTC. It codes for CASSLQVPSGANVLTF.

This chain connects TRBV2 to TRBJ2-5, with D perhaps TRBD2 (6 bases). The CDR3 has 13 residues. Trimming left V 8 bases short and J 5 bases short, with 15 bases between. Germline V lookup: CDR1 SNHLY, CDR2 FYNNEI. As DNA, the CDR3 is TGTGCCAGCGAACTAGGAGGGGACGAGACCCAGTACTTC. Residues: CASELGGDETQYF.

The chain carries TRBV9 and TRBJ2-2, with 11 bases lining up with TRBD2. The CDR3 contains 16 residues. The J segment lost 5 bases and the V segment lost 3 bases, leaving 6 bases of the junction unmatched. Germline-derived CDR1 and CDR2 are SGDLS and YYNGEE. Written as DNA, the CDR3 is TGTGCCAGCAGCGCCTACACTAGCGGGAGAACCGGGGAGCTGTTTTTT. Residues: CASSAYTSGRTGELFF.

This clone was counted a few times. The chain carries TRBV6-5 and TRBJ1-5; D gene unclear. This CDR3 has 15 residues. Germline CDR1 and CDR2: MNHEY and SVGAGI. V was shortened by 10 bases and J by 1 base, with 17 bases between the two germline ends. For the CDR3, the DNA is TGTGCCACCAGGAAAGCGGATGGAAGCAATCAGCCCCAGCATTTT. Amino acids: CATRKADGSNQPQHF.

The rearrangement links TRBV11-2 to TRBJ2-7; D is undetermined. The germline CDR1 and CDR2 sequences are SGHAT and FQNNGV. V was pared by 3 bases and J by 2 bases, with 11 bases between. CDR3 length: 14 amino acids. In DNA form, the CDR3 reads TGTGCCAGCAGCTTTGTGGGCAACCCCTACGAGCAGTACTTC. As protein: CASSFVGNPYEQYF.

Written as DNA, the CDR3 is TGTGCCAGCAGCTTAACGTACAGGGCGTGGGGCTACACCTTC. It yields the protein CASSLTYRAWGYTF. The genes are TRBV7-3 and TRBJ1-2, with a possible D match to TRBD1 (6 bases). V dropped 0 bases and J dropped 8 bases, with 13 bases sitting between them. The CDR3 has 14 residues. Per germline, CDR1 SGHTA and CDR2 FQGTGA.

The genes are TRBV10-3 and TRBJ1-4; 7 nucleotides agree with TRBD1. The trim removed 2 bases at V and 8 bases at J, leaving 8 bases unmatched. The CDR3 length is 15 residues. In germline, CDR1 is ENHRY, CDR2 SYGVKD. The CDR3 region has the DNA TGTGCCATCAGTGAGCAAGCAGGGGGTAGCGAAAAACTGTTTTTT. Its protein is CAISEQAGGSEKLFF.

The chain couples TRBV5-8 to TRBJ2-3, with a possible D match to TRBD1 (6 bases). The V end was cut by 0 bases, the J end by 3 bases, with 11 bases between. The CDR3 is 15 amino acids. The V gene's germline CDR1 is SGHTS and CDR2 YDEGEE. CDR3 sequence reads: CASSLDGGVTDTQYF. The CDR3 DNA sequence: TGTGCCAGCAGCTTGGATGGGGGCGTAACAGATACGCAGTATTTT.

In this sample, this clone turned up once. V and J are TRBV9 and TRBJ1-3; D is uncertain. This CDR3 region has 15 residues. CDR1 is SGDLS, CDR2 YYNGEE, per germline. Deletions cut 0 bases from V and 0 bases from J, with 7 bases between. The CDR3 sequence is CASSVEGVSGNTIYF. CDR3 bases: TGTGCCAGCAGCGTAGAGGGAGTCTCTGGAAACACCATATATTTT.

The rearrangement links TRBV4-2 to TRBJ2-1, with 8 bases matching TRBD2. Per germline, CDR1 LGHNA and CDR2 YNFKEQ. This CDR3 contains 16 residues. J gave up 7 bases and V 3 bases, and 11 bases lay outside the gene matches. CDR3 loop: CASSHLAWLAGNEQFF. The CDR3 DNA is TGTGCCAGCAGCCACCTTGCATGGCTAGCGGGTAATGAGCAGTTCTTC.